This T cell receptor beta chain was identified in a study of cytomegalovirus exposure and HLA in healthy donors. Germline lookup yields CDR1 SGHTA and CDR2 FQGNSA. V lost 5 bases and J 0 bases, leaving 5 bases between the germline ends. The CDR3 is made up of 12 amino acids. 60 Vbeta and 13 Jbeta primers were used in PCR. TCRdb keeps only in-frame clones here, not all; method: immunoSEQ multiplex PCR. The table records 93,000 or so clones, roughly 79% of them present only once. This clonotype originated in a man aged 45 to 65 in good health and CMV-seropositive. What was sequenced was PBMCs. The chain joins TRBV7-2 to TRBJ2-7, with no clear D. CDR3 in amino acids: CASSLSSYEQYF. The DNA for the CDR3 is TGTGCCAGCAGCCTGAGCTCCTACGAGCAGTACTTC.